These 10 T cell receptor beta chains came from one sample sequenced in a study of blood T cell repertoires in COVID-19. Libraries were prepared by immunoSEQ multiplex PCR; TCRdb keeps only in-frame clonotypes and omits some of them. The profile covers some 240,000 clones, with approximately 85% appearing a single time and more than 6.5% taken by the ten largest. Sequenced input: PBMCs or T cells enriched from blood (not recorded which). These receptors all stem from a woman aged 50 to 60 who had been exposed to COVID-19.

The rearrangement joins TRBV10-3 to TRBJ2-5, with D tentatively TRBD1 (6 bases). Trimming shortened V by 1 base and J by 3 bases, and 12 bases separated the two germline ends. Germline CDR1 and CDR2: ENHRY and SYGVKD. This CDR3 region has 15 residues. The chain's CDR3 is CAISEYRAGKETQYF. In DNA, the CDR3 is TGTGCCATCAGTGAGTACAGGGCTGGGAAAGAGACCCAGTACTTC.

The CDR3 spells CASSFRLESYEQYF. In DNA, the CDR3 is TGTGCCAGCAGCTTTAGACTAGAGAGCTACGAGCAGTACTTC. The rearrangement links TRBV13 to TRBJ2-7; D perhaps matches TRBD2 (6 bases). V was shortened by 3 bases and J by 3 bases, with 12 bases between the two germline ends. Per the germline V gene, CDR1 is PRHDT and CDR2 is FYEKMQ (reference sequence). This CDR3 comprises 14 residues.

The chain employs TRBV24-1 and TRBJ2-5; TRBD2 matches at 9 bases. The CDR3 length is 15 residues. Germline values: CDR1 KGHDR, CDR2 SFDVKD. With V trimmed by 6 bases and J by 4 bases, 8 bases remained unmatched. The CDR3 DNA is TGTGCCACCAGTTCTAGCGGGGCTCTGCGAGAGACCCAGTACTTC. This sequence encodes CATSSSGALRETQYF.

The J gene is TRBJ2-1, the V gene TRBV11-1; TRBD2 might be the D (6 bases). Germline CDR1 reads SGHAT; CDR2 reads FQDESV (reference sequence). Trimming removed 5 bases at V and 10 bases at J, with 18 bases between. CDR3 size: 14 residues. The CDR3 DNA follows: TGTGCCAGCAGCCCGAGGACTAATCGGCGGGAGCAGTTCTTC. Its translation: CASSPRTNRREQFF. The whole variable domain, remainder taken from reference TRBV11-1 and TRBJ2-1, is EAEVAQSPRYKITEKSQAVAFWCDPISGHATLYWYRQILGQGPELLVQFQDESVVDDSQLPKDRFSAERLKGVDSTLKIQPAELGDSAMYLCASSPRTNRREQFFGPGTRLTVL.

The chain joins TRBV7-2 to TRBJ2-1, with D maybe TRBD2 (7 bases). V was clipped by 5 bases and J by 2 bases, with 16 bases between them. CDR3 length: 16 amino acids. Per the germline V gene, CDR1 is SGHTA and CDR2 is FQGNSA. CDR3 in DNA: TGTGCCAGCAGCGCCCGAGGGGGGGGCGCCTACAATGAGCAGTTCTTC. Amino acids: CASSARGGGAYNEQFF.

This chain uses TRBV10-3 with TRBJ1-5; D may be TRBD1 (6 bases). The CDR3 extends over 16 amino acids. The ends were cut back, 3 bases at V and 0 bases at J, with 12 bases in the middle. The germline V gene has CDR1 ENHRY and CDR2 SYGVKD. The DNA for the CDR3 is TGTGCCATCAGTGATAGGGGGGGTTATAGCAATCAGCCCCAGCATTTT. This gives the protein CAISDRGGYSNQPQHF.

The gene calls are TRBV2 and TRBJ1-5; 10 nucleotides match TRBD1. V shed 7 bases, J shed 2 bases, and the junction held 5 bases outside the gene matches. Germline V lookup: CDR1 SNHLY, CDR2 FYNNEI. The CDR3 runs 15 residues. CDR3 in amino acids: CASKPGTGGNQPQHF. Written as DNA, the CDR3 is TGTGCCAGCAAACCCGGGACAGGGGGCAATCAGCCCCAGCATTTT.

The V and J genes are TRBV29-1 and TRBJ1-5, with 8 bases aligning to TRBD1. Trimming cost V 5 bases and J 4 bases; bases outside gene matches: 7. In germline, CDR1 is SQVTM, CDR2 ANQGSEA. The CDR3 covers 14 residues. The CDR3 is CSVTGTGPNQPQHF. The CDR3 coding sequence is TGCAGCGTTACCGGGACAGGCCCTAATCAGCCCCAGCATTTT.

The J gene is TRBJ1-1, the V gene TRBV7-9, with D maybe TRBD1 (5 bases). CDR1 is SEHNR, CDR2 FQNEAQ, per germline (reference sequence). The CDR3 length is 14 residues. V lost 2 bases and J 5 bases, leaving 12 bases between the germline ends. As DNA, the CDR3 is TGTGCCAGCAGCTTAACGGCAGGGTGGACTGAAGCTTTCTTT. Translated: CASSLTAGWTEAFF. Full variable domain (rest looked up from reference TRBV7-9 and TRBJ1-1): DTGVSQNPRHKITKRGQNVTFRCDPISEHNRLYWYRQTLGQGPEFLTYFQNEAQLEKSRLLSDRFSAERPKGSFSTLEIQRTEQGDSAMYLCASSLTAGWTEAFFGQGTRLTVV.

The chain employs TRBV10-2 and TRBJ1-2, with D perhaps matching TRBD1 (6 bases). With 3 bases removed from V and 8 bases from J, the gap between germline ends came to 13 bases. The CDR3 consists of 13 residues. The germline gives CDR1 WSHSY, CDR2 SAAADI. CDR3 sequence reads: CASSEQGVRGYTF. The CDR3 DNA follows: TGCGCCAGCAGTGAACAGGGTGTGAGGGGCTACACCTTC.